Listed here is a single T cell receptor (beta chain). The sample is drawn from a study of blood T cell repertoires in COVID-19. Study details: Sites across the United States, Italy and Spain contributed samples from acute and convalescent COVID-19. The cDNA or gDNA used as material had been derived from T cells, B-cell-depleted T cells, or PBMCs.

How the authors handled the data: Nucleated cell counts were estimated from reference gene primer amplification. Generated by immunoSEQ multiplex PCR, the TCRdb table keeps only in-frame clones and is missing some. From that table come the V and J calls and clone size; the DNA was used to work out D and trimming. The sample shows about 210,000 clones, 80% to 90% of them seen only once. The CDR3 extends over 14 amino acids. Trimming pared 6 bases from V and 1 base from J, leaving 12 bases between. From germline, CDR1 is SGHDN and CDR2 FVKESK. This TCR was sampled from a man in his fifties with active or convalescent COVID-19. Sequencing input: peripheral blood. This chain connects TRBV14 to TRBJ1-1; the D gene is possibly TRBD1 (6 bases). CDR3 loop: CASRRDTSNTEAFF. The CDR3 DNA follows: TGTGCCAGCAGACGGGACACCTCGAACACTGAAGCTTTCTTT.